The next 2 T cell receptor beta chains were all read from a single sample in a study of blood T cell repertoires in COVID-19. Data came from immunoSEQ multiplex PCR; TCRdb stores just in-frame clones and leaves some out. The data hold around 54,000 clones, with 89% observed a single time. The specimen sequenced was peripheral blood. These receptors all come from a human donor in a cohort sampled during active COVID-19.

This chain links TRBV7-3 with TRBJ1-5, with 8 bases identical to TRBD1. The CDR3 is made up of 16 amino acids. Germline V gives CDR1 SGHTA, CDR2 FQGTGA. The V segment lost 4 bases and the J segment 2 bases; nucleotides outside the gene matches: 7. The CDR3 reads CASSSLPGQGNQPQHF. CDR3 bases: TGTGCCAGCAGCTCATTACCGGGACAGGGCAATCAGCCCCAGCATTTT.

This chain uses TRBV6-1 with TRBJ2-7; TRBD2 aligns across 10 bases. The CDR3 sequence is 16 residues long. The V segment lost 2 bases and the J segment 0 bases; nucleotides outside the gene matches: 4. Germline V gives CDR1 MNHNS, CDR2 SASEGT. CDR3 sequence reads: CASSETGLADSYEQYF. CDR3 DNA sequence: TGTGCCAGCAGTGAAACTGGACTAGCGGACTCCTACGAGCAGTACTTC.